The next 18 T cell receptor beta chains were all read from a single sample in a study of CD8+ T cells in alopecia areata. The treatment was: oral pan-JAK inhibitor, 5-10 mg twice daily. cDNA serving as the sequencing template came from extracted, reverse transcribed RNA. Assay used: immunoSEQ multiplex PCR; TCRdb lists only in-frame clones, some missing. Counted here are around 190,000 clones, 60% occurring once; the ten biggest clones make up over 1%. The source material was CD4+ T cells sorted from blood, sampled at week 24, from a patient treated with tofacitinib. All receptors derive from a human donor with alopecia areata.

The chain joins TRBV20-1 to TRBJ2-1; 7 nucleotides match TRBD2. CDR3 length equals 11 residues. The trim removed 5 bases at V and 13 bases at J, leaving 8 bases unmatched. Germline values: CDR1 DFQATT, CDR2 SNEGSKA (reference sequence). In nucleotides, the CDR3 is TGCAGTGCTTGGAGACGGGGGGATCAGTTCTTC. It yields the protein CSAWRRGDQFF.

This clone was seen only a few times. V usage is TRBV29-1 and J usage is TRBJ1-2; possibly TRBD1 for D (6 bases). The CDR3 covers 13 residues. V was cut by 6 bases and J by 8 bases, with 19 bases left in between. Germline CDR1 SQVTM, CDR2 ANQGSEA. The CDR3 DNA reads TGCAGCGTCGCGGACAGCCCCTTGTGGGGCTACACCTTC. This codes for CSVADSPLWGYTF. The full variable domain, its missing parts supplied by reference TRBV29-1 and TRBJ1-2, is SAVISQKPSRDICQRGTSLTIQCQVDSQVTMMFWYRQQPGQSLTLIATANQGSEATYESGFVIDKFPISRPNLTFSTLTVSNMSPEDSSIYLCSVADSPLWGYTFGSGTRLTVV.

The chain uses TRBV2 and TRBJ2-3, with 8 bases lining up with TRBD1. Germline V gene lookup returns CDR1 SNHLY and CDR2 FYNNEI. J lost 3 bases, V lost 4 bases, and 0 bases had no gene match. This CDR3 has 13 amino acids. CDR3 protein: CASSGQGTDTQYF. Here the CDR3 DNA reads TGTGCCAGCAGTGGACAGGGGACAGATACGCAGTATTTT.

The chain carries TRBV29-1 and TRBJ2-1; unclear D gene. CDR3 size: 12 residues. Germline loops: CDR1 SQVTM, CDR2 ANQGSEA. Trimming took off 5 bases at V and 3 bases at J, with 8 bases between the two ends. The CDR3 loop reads CSVKSSYNEQFF. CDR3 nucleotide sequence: TGCAGCGTTAAATCCAGCTACAATGAGCAGTTCTTC.

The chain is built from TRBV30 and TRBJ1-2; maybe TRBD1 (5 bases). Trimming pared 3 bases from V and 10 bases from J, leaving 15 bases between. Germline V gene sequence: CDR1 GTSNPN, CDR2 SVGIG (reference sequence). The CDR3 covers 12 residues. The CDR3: CAWRSLDRDYTF. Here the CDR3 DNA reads TGTGCCTGGAGGTCCCTAGACAGAGACTACACCTTC.

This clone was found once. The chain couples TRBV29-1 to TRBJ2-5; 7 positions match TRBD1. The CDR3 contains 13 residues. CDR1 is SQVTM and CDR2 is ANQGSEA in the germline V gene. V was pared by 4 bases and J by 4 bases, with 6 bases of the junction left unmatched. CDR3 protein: CSVGTGDGETQYF. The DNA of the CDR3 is TGCAGCGTTGGAACAGGGGACGGAGAGACCCAGTACTTC.

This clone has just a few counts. The DNA for the CDR3 is TGTGCCAGCAGCCGGAGGTTAGAGGCCTACGAGCAGTACTTC. Amino acids: CASSRRLEAYEQYF. The V and J genes are TRBV14 and TRBJ2-7, with D possibly matching TRBD2 (5 bases). This CDR3 has 14 residues. CDR1 SGHDN and CDR2 FVKESK come from the germline V gene. Trimming left V 4 bases short and J 2 bases short, with 12 bases between.

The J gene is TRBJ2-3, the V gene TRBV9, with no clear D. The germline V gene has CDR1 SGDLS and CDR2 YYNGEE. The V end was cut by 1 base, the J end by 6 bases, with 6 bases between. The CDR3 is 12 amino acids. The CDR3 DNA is TGTGCCAGCAGCGTATTGGGGGATACGCAGTATTTT. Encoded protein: CASSVLGDTQYF.

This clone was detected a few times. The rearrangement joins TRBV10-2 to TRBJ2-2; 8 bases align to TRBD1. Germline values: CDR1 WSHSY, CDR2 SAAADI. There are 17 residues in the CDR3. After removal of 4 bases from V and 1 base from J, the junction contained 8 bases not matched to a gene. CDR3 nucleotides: TGCGCCAGCAGTGGAACGTGGGGGACAGGGAACACCGGGGAGCTGTTTTTT. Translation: CASSGTWGTGNTGELFF.

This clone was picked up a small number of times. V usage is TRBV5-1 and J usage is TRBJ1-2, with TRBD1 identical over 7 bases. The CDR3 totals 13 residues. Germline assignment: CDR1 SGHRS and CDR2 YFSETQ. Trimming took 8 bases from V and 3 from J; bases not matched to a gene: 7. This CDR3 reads CASRQGSDYGYTF. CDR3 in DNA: TGCGCCAGTAGACAGGGCTCTGACTATGGCTACACCTTC.

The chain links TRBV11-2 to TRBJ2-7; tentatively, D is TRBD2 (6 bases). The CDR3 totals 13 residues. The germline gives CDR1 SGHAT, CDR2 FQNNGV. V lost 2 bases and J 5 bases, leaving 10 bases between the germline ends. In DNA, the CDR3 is TGTGCCAGCAGCTTATCGAGGAGGGACGAGCAGTACTTC. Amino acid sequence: CASSLSRRDEQYF.

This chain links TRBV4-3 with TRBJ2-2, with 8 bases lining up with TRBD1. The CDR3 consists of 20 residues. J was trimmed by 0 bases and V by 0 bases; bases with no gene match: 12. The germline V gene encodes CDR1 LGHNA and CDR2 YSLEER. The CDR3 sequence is CASSQDSDRASFTNTGELFF. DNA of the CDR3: TGCGCCAGCAGCCAAGATTCGGACAGGGCTTCGTTTACGAACACCGGGGAGCTGTTTTTT.

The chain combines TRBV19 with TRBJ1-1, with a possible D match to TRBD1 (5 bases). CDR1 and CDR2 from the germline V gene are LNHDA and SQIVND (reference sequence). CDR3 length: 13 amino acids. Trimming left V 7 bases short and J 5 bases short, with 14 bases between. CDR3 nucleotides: TGTGCCAGTACCGTTAGACAGACAACTGAAGCTTTCTTT. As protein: CASTVRQTTEAFF.

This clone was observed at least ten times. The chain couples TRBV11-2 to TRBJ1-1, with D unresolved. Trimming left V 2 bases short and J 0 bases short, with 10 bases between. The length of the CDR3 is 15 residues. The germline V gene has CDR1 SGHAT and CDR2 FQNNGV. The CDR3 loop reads CASSLTPALNTEAFF. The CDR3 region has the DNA TGTGCCAGCAGCTTAACGCCGGCTTTGAACACTGAAGCTTTCTTT.

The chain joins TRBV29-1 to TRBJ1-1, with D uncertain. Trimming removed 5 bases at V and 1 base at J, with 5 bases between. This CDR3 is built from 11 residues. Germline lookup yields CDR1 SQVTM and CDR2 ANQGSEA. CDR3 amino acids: CSVYPNTEAFF. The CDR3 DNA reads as TGCAGCGTTTACCCGAACACTGAAGCTTTCTTT.

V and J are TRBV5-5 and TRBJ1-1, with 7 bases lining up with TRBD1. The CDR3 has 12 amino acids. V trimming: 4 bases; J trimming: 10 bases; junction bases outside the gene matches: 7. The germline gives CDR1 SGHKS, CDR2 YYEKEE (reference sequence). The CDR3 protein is CASSMTGRVAFF. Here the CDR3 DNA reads TGTGCCAGCAGCATGACAGGGCGAGTAGCTTTCTTT.

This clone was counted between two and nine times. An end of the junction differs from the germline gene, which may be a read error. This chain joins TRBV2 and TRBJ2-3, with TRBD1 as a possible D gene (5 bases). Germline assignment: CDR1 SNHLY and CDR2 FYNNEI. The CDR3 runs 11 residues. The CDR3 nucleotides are TGTGCCAGCGGGAAGGGGCTTCGACCGGATTTT. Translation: CASGKGLRPDF.

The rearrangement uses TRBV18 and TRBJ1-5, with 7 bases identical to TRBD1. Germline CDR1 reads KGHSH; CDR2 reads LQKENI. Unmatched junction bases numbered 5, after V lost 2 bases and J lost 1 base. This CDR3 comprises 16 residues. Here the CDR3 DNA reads TGTGCCAGCTCACCATTTGGGACAGCAAGCAATCAGCCCCAGCATTTT. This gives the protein CASSPFGTASNQPQHF.